This T cell receptor (beta chain) was recovered during a study of shared clonotypes between healthy human individuals (TCRdb year 2020). At the level of the whole study: The cohort comprised a couple of women and a few men aged 18 to 49 years. For each donor, CD4 naive and CD4 memory were each run on three plates, CD8 naive on two plates, and CD8 memory on one plate. To increase sequencing depth and limit assay-specific biases, different laboratories used diverse techniques to prepare libraries and sequence TCR repertoires. Per donor, leukapheresis produced somewhere between about 0.94 and 8.9 billion PBMCs. To estimate repertoire size and how much clonotype sharing occurs between individuals, the study deeply sequenced the blood TCR repertoires of five healthy adults.

V is pared back by 0 bases and J by 3 bases, with 7 bases lying between the germline termini. From the cysteine up to the phenylalanine, the CDR3 has a length of 14 residues. Of the read, only the CDR3 DNA is kept; its 42 bases are in frame from base 1. CDR1 and CDR2, looked up from the germline V gene, are SGHRS and YFSETQ. Using the deep immunoSEQ assay, multiplex PCR amplified TCR CDR3 regions from genomic DNA. Extracted genomic DNA from each cell subset was distributed evenly across all wells of several immunoSEQ 96-well plates, and each plate was treated as a replicate. For sorted subsets, 150 to 200 ng genomic DNA, equal to 30,000 to 35,000 T cell genomes, was loaded into each replicate PCR. Purified libraries were quantified with a Qubit 3.0 fluorometer, sized on a Bioanalyzer 2100, and re-quantified with the KAPA Library Quantification kit. Every immunoSEQ 96-well plate was sequenced on a separate single-read 150-cycle Illumina NextSeq 550 flow cell. On the study's bioinformatics: Because the immunoSEQ output held only junctional sequences and lacked quality scores, the filtering could not match the filtering applied to full-length reads. Sequences were annotated with PyIR, a Python wrapper for IgBLAST v1.9, and V/J genes and CDR3 were assigned using IMGT germline references. Reads were filtered out if the reads had weak V/J assignments (E-value above 1e-6), no CDR3, stop codons, out-of-frame junctions, or ambiguous translated residues. A V3J clonotype was defined by an identical inferred V gene, J gene, and CDR3 amino acid sequence. The percentage overlap between two repertoires was calculated by dividing the number of shared unique clonotypes by the size of the smaller repertoire. Repertoire richness was assessed with RTK rarefaction, the Chao1 estimator, and Recon v2.1 estimates of unobserved clonotypes. OLGA was used to compute generation probabilities for all TCRbeta clonotypes that the gDNA method yielded from a few donors. In its TCRdb copy, this immuneACCESS table keeps in-frame sequences only and misses some clones. Where compared with another copy, unresolved V genes explain less than half of these, and the others have no known cause. The V and J calls and clone size come from that table; D and trimming were worked out from the DNA. This sample is represented by fewer than 1.6 million clones; approximately 98.5% of them were singletons. The ten biggest clones cover roughly 0.36% of the sample.

On the study overall, not on this receptor specifically: Sampling was limited to blood, and TCR repertoires in tissue likely differ from TCR repertoires in blood. Compared with non-shared clonotypes, clonotypes shared by all four sorted-subset donors had higher generation probabilities. Pairwise subsampling indicated that sequencing depth was expected to affect the degree of clonotype sharing among donors. Because the study included a small number of donors, the genetic and exposure-history diversity represented was limited. Estimated clonotype richness was generally larger for naive than for memory subsets. Sharing across a handful of donors was observed for approximately 4.6% of naive CD4, less than 4% of naive CD8, roughly 2.4% of memory CD4, and about 0.39% of memory CD8 clonotypes. Rarefaction of sorted-subset datasets indicated incomplete sequencing despite the large sequencing depth.

Donors were healthy HIV-negative adults with no recently reported acute infections or vaccinations. Every donor was a Caucasian adult residing in Nashville, Tennessee, USA. CD4+ T cells were enriched by magnetic negative selection, after which naive cells were positively selected on CD45RA and the negative fraction was taken as the memory subset. Blood was collected by leukapheresis, and PBMCs were isolated by Ficoll-Histopaque density gradient centrifugation and then cryopreserved in liquid nitrogen vapor phase. Analytical flow cytometry was used to check the purity and quantity of every magnetically sorted T cell population. From each sorted fraction, genomic DNA was isolated and quantified by UV absorbance on a Nanodrop 2000c. Of note for this clone: Its antigen is still unknown. Base qualities were left out, and no much larger clone turns up one base away. The sample carries other DNA sequences with the same CDR3.

Material: naive CD4+ T cells sorted from blood. What the cell subset or site label conveys for this sample: CD45RA+ positively selected. Recombination joined TRBV5-1 with TRBJ2-1, with a tentative D call of TRBD1 or TRBD2, each matching 5 bases. The TCR comes from a young man in good health. The DNA reads TGCGCCAGCAGCTTGGAGGGGAGCTACAATGAGCAGTTCTTC. This yields the protein CASSLEGSYNEQFF.